This paragraph covers one T cell receptor beta chain sequence. The antigen is unknown. This sample is drawn from a study of T cell clonotyping in hematopoietic cell transplantation. Study conclusions and caveats: Pathologically expanded recipient clonotypes increased progressively from day 30 to day 180 as diversity fell. Higher Inverse Simpson Index values in graft donor and pretransplant recipient predicted broader posttransplant TCR diversity.

The table came from immunoSEQ multiplex PCR; TCRdb's copy has only in-frame clones and leaves some out. The data contain over 10,000 clones, 72% of them singletons. This CDR3 is built from 14 residues. The V segment lost 2 bases and the J segment 7 bases; nucleotides outside the gene matches: 6. CDR1 and CDR2 from the germline V gene are SGHNT and YYREEE (reference sequence). The specimen was peripheral blood mononuclear cells, collected 180 days after allogeneic stem cell transplant. The receptor was derived from a male patient between 60 and 69 years old who had an allogeneic stem cell transplant from an unrelated donor, so the T cells may come from the graft donor. Some clones in this sample may be carry-over from other donors' samples. The V call is TRBV5-4, the J call TRBJ2-7, with TRBD2 identical over 10 bases. Here the CDR3 reads CASSLGAGGREQYF. DNA of the CDR3: TGTGCCAGCAGCTTAGGAGCGGGGGGGAGAGAGCAGTACTTC.